This T cell receptor beta chain is drawn from a study of cytomegalovirus exposure and HLA in healthy donors. For the study at large: Out of about 170 million T cells, an earlier analysis found about 100 million unique TCR beta sequences in total. Falling in the Caucasian-associated ancestry cluster were approximately 86% of 300 to 500 genotyped donors.

With regard to this clone: What it binds is not known.

Whole-study results and caveats: Immune exposure was documented only through CMV serostatus.

Germline CDR1 and CDR2: SGHVS and FNYEAQ. V lost 1 base to trimming and J lost 13 bases, with 13 bases between them. The CDR3 runs 13 residues. Researchers ran the PCR with 60 Vbeta and 13 Jbeta primers. This table comes from immunoSEQ multiplex PCR, and its TCRdb copy is limited to in-frame clones, with some not included. Of more than 200,000 clones in the sample, 60% to 80% are singletons; the top ten hold 1.8%. This sequence originates from a male donor in good health and CMV-seronegative. Input material: PBMCs. The V call is TRBV7-6, the J call TRBJ1-4; tentative D call: TRBD1 (5 bases). CDR3 nucleotides: TGTGCCAGCAGCTTAGGGGGGGGGAAGAGACTGTTTTTT. Amino acid sequence: CASSLGGGKRLFF.